This T cell receptor beta chain was sequenced in a study of cytomegalovirus exposure and HLA in healthy donors. General study points: Associated with cytomegalovirus, according to the listing, were some 150 TCR beta chains. Most subjects had HLA-A and HLA-B alleles reportedly predicted accurately by TCR beta sequences. The number of N-insertions in an Asian-associated ancestry cluster was reportedly below the approximately 700-donor mean in a later analysis.

The CDR3 loop spans 16 amino acids. CDR1 and CDR2 from the germline V gene are SGHDT and YYEEEE. Losses at the gene ends were 4 bases for V and 2 bases for J; bases not matched to a gene: 9. The PCR employed 60 Vbeta primers together with 13 Jbeta primers. Clones were read by immunoSEQ multiplex PCR, and TCRdb kept only the in-frame ones, dropping some. The repertoire holds about 200,000 clones, with about three quarters as singletons. Concerning this clone itself: What it binds is not known.

Sequences were obtained from PBMCs. The V and J genes are TRBV5-6 and TRBJ2-3; TRBD2 matches at 8 bases. The TCR sequence derives from a man in his forties or fifties in good health and CMV-seronegative. The CDR3, as DNA: TGTGCCAGCAGCGATTCGCGGGGGGACTACACAGATACGCAGTATTTT. This sequence encodes CASSDSRGDYTDTQYF.